This record looks at one TCR beta chain sequence and its context. With 60 Vbeta and 13 Jbeta primers, the PCR was carried out. In the original workflow: Later, tens of millions of unique TCR beta chains were counted in an analysis, and roughly 11 million of them were shared. Measured with immunoSEQ multiplex PCR; TCRdb has only the in-frame clones, and not every one. From that table come the V and J calls and clone size; the DNA was used to work out D and trimming. The sample comprises more than 95,000 clones, about 77% of which are singletons, and about 9.4% rests with the top ten. The sample belongs to a study of cytomegalovirus exposure and HLA in healthy donors. Germline CDR1 reads SNHLY; CDR2 reads FYNNEI. V shed 7 bases, J shed 6 bases, and the junction held 12 bases outside the gene matches. The CDR3 has 16 residues.

Sequencing input: PBMCs. The gene calls are TRBV2 and TRBJ2-1, with 10 bases identical to TRBD2. The source is a woman aged 18 to 35 in good health and CMV-seropositive. In DNA form, the CDR3 reads TGTGCCAGCATAAGGGGGGGGTCTAGCGGGGGCAATGAGCAGTTCTTC. Its translation is CASIRGGSSGGNEQFF. The full variable domain, in which reference TRBV2 and TRBJ2-1 provide the parts outside the CDR3, is EPEVTQTPSHQVTQMGQEVILRCVPISNHLYFYWYRQILGQKVEFLVSFYNNEISEKSEIFDDQFSVERPDGSNFTLKIRSTKLEDSAMYFCASIRGGSSGGNEQFFGPGTRLTVL.